The 8 T cell receptor beta chains in this list originate from one sample, sequenced in a study of technical replicates of blood from several donors. Using immunoSEQ multiplex PCR, the repertoire was profiled, and TCRdb retains in-frame clones only, with some absent. The sample yields around 70,000 clones, under 98% seen once. Sequencing used T cells isolated from PBMCs. The receptor source for this set is a human donor in good health.

The rearrangement joins TRBV18 to TRBJ2-2, with D maybe TRBD1 (5 bases). V was trimmed by 5 bases and J by 6 bases, leaving 13 bases between them. CDR3 length: 14 amino acids. Germline CDR1 is KGHSH and CDR2 is LQKENI. Here the CDR3 reads CASSSTRDAGELFF. CDR3 DNA sequence: TGTGCCAGCTCAAGTACCAGGGATGCCGGGGAGCTGTTTTTT.

The chain links TRBV10-1 to TRBJ2-2; a possible D gene is TRBD2 (5 bases). V gave up 5 bases and J gave up 7 bases, with 17 bases separating them. There are 15 residues in the CDR3. In germline, CDR1 is WNHNN, CDR2 SYGVQD (reference sequence). In DNA form, the CDR3 reads TGCGCCAGCAGTACCGCTGGACTGAACGTCGGGGAGCTGTTTTTT. Residues: CASSTAGLNVGELFF.

This chain links TRBV7-9 with TRBJ2-2; TRBD2 matches 11 bases. The CDR3 is 15 residues long. CDR1 is SEHNR, CDR2 FQNEAQ, per germline (reference sequence). The trim removed 5 bases at V and 8 bases at J, leaving 7 bases unmatched. The CDR3 is CASSQILAGAGELFF. The CDR3 coding sequence is TGTGCCAGCAGCCAAATACTAGCGGGAGCTGGGGAGCTGTTTTTT.

The chain employs TRBV4-1 and TRBJ1-2; 9 bases agree with TRBD1. Germline values: CDR1 MGHRA, CDR2 YSYEKL. CDR3 length: 13 residues. The J segment lost 8 bases and the V segment lost 5 bases, leaving 6 bases of the junction unmatched. CDR3 nucleotides: TGCGCCAGCAGCTGGACAGGGGAGGAAGGCTACACCTTC. Amino acids: CASSWTGEEGYTF.

This clone was observed a single time. V gene TRBV19 combines with J gene TRBJ1-5; no definite D call. V was cut by 3 bases and J by 0 bases, with 12 bases left in between. CDR3 length: 16 residues. CDR1 and CDR2 from the germline V gene are LNHDA and SQIVND (reference sequence). CDR3 DNA sequence: TGTGCCAGTAGTATCTCAAGCGAATATAGCAATCAGCCCCAGCATTTT. Translation: CASSISSEYSNQPQHF. Together with reference TRBV19 and TRBJ1-5, the CDR3 gives the full variable domain: DGGITQSPKYLFRKEGQNVTLSCEQNLNHDAMYWYRQDPGQGLRLIYYSQIVNDFQKGDIAEGYSVSREKKESFPLTVTSAQKNPTAFYLCASSISSEYSNQPQHFGDGTRLSIL.

This chain links TRBV11-2 with TRBJ2-2; maybe TRBD1 (5 bases). The CDR3 is 13 residues long. Germline assignment: CDR1 SGHAT and CDR2 FQNNGV. V lost 5 bases to trimming and J lost 5 bases, with 9 bases between them. CDR3 DNA: TGTGCCAGCAGCCATCAGGGAACCGGGGAGCTGTTTTTT. Translation: CASSHQGTGELFF.

The chain is built from TRBV6-6 and TRBJ1-1, with a possible D match to TRBD1 (6 bases). The CDR3 contains 12 residues. Germline V CDR1 and CDR2: MNHNY, SVGAGI (reference sequence). Trimming stripped 5 bases from V and 5 bases from J, with 9 bases between. The CDR3 is CASSQQGTEAFF. CDR3 bases: TGTGCCAGCAGTCAACAGGGTACTGAAGCTTTCTTT.

The V gene is TRBV5-4, the J gene TRBJ1-4; D call uncertain. CDR3 length: 14 residues. The V gene's germline CDR1 is SGHNT and CDR2 YYREEE (reference sequence). V dropped 0 bases and J dropped 4 bases, with 7 bases sitting between them. CDR3 nucleotides: TGTGCCAGCAGCTTGGCAGGTCTTAATGAAAAACTGTTTTTT. This encodes CASSLAGLNEKLFF.